This TCR beta chain was identified during a study of vaccination and CD4 T cells after COVID-19. For the study at large: There were six male and four female convalescents, and two of them were Hispanic.

The study sequenced cultured CD4+ T cell DNA using the Oncomine TCR Beta short-read assay. TCRdb ran MiXCR on the PCR reads and lists one entry per CDR3 protein. The data show about 14,000 distinct CDR3 sequences, around 58% seen once. Germline V gene sequence: CDR1 SGHTA, CDR2 FQGTGA. The CDR3 spans 13 residues. V gave up 1 base and J gave up 6 bases, with 9 bases separating them. Described treatment: roughly 10-day PBMC culture with coronavirus spike peptide pools or control peptides (ViraFEST assay). This clonotype was picked up a small number of times. No antigen is known for it. What was sequenced was CD4+ T cells from blood, cultured in vitro. The chain couples TRBV7-3 to TRBJ1-2; possible D gene TRBD1, 5 bases. The TCR comes from a human donor who had recovered from COVID-19. In DNA, the CDR3 is TGTGCCAGCAGCTTAAGGGACGGGGATGGCTACACCTTC. It translates to CASSLRDGDGYTF.